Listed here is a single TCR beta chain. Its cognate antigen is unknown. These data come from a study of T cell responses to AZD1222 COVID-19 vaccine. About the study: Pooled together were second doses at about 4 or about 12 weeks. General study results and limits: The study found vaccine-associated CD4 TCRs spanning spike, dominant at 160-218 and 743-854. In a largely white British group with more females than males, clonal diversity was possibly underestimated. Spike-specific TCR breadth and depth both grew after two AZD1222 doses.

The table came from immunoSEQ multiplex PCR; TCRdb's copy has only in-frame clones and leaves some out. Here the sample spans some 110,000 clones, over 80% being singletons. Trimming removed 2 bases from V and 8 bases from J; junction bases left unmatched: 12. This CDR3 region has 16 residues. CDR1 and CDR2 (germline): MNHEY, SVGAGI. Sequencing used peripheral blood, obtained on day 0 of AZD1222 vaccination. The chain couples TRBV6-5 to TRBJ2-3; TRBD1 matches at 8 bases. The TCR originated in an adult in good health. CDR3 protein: CASSYLKGGQAATQYF. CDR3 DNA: TGTGCCAGCAGTTACCTTAAGGGGGGACAGGCTGCTACGCAGTATTTT.